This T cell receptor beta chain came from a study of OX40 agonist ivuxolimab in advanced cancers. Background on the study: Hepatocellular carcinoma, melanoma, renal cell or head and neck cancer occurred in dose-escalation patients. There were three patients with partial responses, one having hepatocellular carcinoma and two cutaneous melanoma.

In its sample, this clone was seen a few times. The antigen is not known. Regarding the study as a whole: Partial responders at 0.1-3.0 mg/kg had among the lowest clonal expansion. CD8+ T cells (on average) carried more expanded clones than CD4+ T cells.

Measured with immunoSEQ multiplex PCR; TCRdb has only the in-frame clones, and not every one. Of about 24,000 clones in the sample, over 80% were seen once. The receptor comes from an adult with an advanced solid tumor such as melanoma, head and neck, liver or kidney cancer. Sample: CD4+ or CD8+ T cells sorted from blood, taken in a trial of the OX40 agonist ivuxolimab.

CDR3: CASTRGAESSYEQYF. CDR3 in DNA: TGTGCCAGCACCCGGGGAGCCGAGAGCTCCTACGAGCAGTACTTC. The chain employs TRBV2 and TRBJ2-7; TRBD2 is a possible D gene (5 bases). CDR1 and CDR2 (germline): SNHLY, FYNNEI. The CDR3 runs 15 residues. V lost 7 bases, J lost 0 bases, and 16 bases lay in between.